The 21 T cell receptor beta chains presented below share a single source sample, sequenced in a study of blood T cell repertoires in COVID-19. The data were produced by immunoSEQ multiplex PCR, yet TCRdb's version contains in-frame clones alone and is incomplete. The sample includes about 320,000 clones, over 75% of them seen just once. Sequencing used PBMCs or T cells enriched from blood (not recorded which). The receptor source for this set is a woman aged 18-29 years who had recovered from COVID-19.

The rearrangement joins TRBV7-9 to TRBJ1-5; D remains ambiguous. Per germline, CDR1 SEHNR and CDR2 FQNEAQ (reference sequence). CDR3 length: 12 residues. Trimming removed 5 bases from V and 5 bases from J, with 7 bases in between. The CDR3 is CASSPPDQPQHF. The DNA for the CDR3 is TGTGCCAGCAGCCCCCCCGATCAGCCCCAGCATTTT.

As regards this clone: Other DNA sequences in this specimen translate into the identical CDR3. V gene TRBV28 combines with J gene TRBJ1-2, with 8 bases matching TRBD1. The junction had 4 bases not matched to a gene; V was cut back by 4 bases and J by 3 bases. Germline-derived CDR1 and CDR2 are MDHEN and SYDVKM. The CDR3 consists of 14 residues. The CDR3 sequence is CASSSGGADYGYTF. Here the CDR3 DNA reads TGTGCCAGCAGTTCAGGGGGCGCGGACTATGGCTACACCTTC.

The chain uses TRBV18 and TRBJ1-1; D gene uncertain. V gave up 6 bases and J gave up 0 bases, with 20 bases separating them. CDR1 and CDR2 from the germline V gene are KGHSH and LQKENI. CDR3 length: 17 amino acids. The CDR3 nucleotides are TGTGCCAGCTCCGAGTTGAGTATTTCCATCATGAACACTGAAGCTTTCTTT. Its translation: CASSELSISIMNTEAFF.

This sequence joins TRBV11-3 and TRBJ2-5, with TRBD2 matching 10 bases. J was trimmed by 3 bases and V by 1 base; bases with no gene match: 8. This CDR3 is 17 amino acids long. Germline lookup yields CDR1 SGHNT and CDR2 YENEEA. CDR3 loop: CASSLGALAGDKETQYF. DNA for the CDR3: TGTGCCAGCAGCTTAGGGGCGCTAGCGGGGGATAAAGAGACCCAGTACTTC.

This clone showed up just a few times. The chain carries TRBV18 and TRBJ1-1; TRBD1 matches at 8 bases. The germline CDR1 and CDR2 sequences are KGHSH and LQKENI. V gave up 3 bases and J gave up 4 bases; unmatched junction bases: 7. The CDR3 covers 15 residues. The CDR3, as DNA: TGTGCCAGCTCACCTCGGACAGGGTTCCGCACTGAAGCTTTCTTT. Amino acid sequence: CASSPRTGFRTEAFF.

The J gene is TRBJ1-6, the V gene TRBV2, with 10 bases identical to TRBD1. Germline trimming cut 4 bases from V and 7 bases from J; bases unmatched to any gene: 4. Looked up from germline, CDR1 is SNHLY and CDR2 is FYNNEI. CDR3 length equals 15 residues. CDR3 nucleotide sequence: TGTGCCAGCAGTGGACAGGGGGCGCGCAATTCACCCCTCCACTTT. Its translation is CASSGQGARNSPLHF.

The chain links TRBV1 to TRBJ1-2. TRBV1 is a pseudogene segment. The CDR3 consists of 13 residues. In DNA form, the CDR3 reads TGCACCAGCCTTAGGAGCCCTAACTATGGCTACACCTTC. Amino acids: CTSLRSPNYGYTF.

V is TRBV4-1 and J is TRBJ1-3; 8 positions agree with TRBD1. V was pared by 0 bases and J by 5 bases, with 3 bases of the junction left unmatched. Germline CDR1 and CDR2: MGHRA and YSYEKL. CDR3 length equals 15 residues. This CDR3 is CASSQDGQGRNTIYF. CDR3 in DNA: TGCGCCAGCAGCCAAGATGGACAGGGTAGAAACACCATATATTTT.

The V call is TRBV5-4, the J call TRBJ2-3; 8 nucleotides line up with TRBD2. The germline gives CDR1 SGHNT, CDR2 YYREEE (reference sequence). V dropped 0 bases and J dropped 1; count of bases not matched to a gene: 1. CDR3 length: 15 residues. CDR3 sequence: CASSLATSGTDTQYF. The CDR3 nucleotides are TGTGCCAGCAGCTTGGCGACTAGCGGCACAGATACGCAGTATTTT.

The rearrangement joins TRBV11-2 to TRBJ2-7, with 7 bases identical to TRBD2. Germline V lookup: CDR1 SGHAT, CDR2 FQNNGV. Germline trimming cut 5 bases from V and 12 bases from J; bases unmatched to any gene: 10. The CDR3 covers 12 residues. In DNA, the CDR3 is TGTGCCAGCAGCCCCCCGACTAGCCCGGCGTACTTC. Its translation is CASSPPTSPAYF.

This sequence joins TRBV12-3 or TRBV12-4 and TRBJ1-1, with 8 positions matching TRBD1. J lost 0 bases, V lost 10 bases, and 4 bases had no gene match. This CDR3 contains 13 residues. CDR3 sequence reads: CATGGGLNTEAFF. The CDR3 nucleotides read TGTGCCACAGGGGGCGGACTGAACACTGAAGCTTTCTTT.

The rearrangement joins TRBV10-3 to TRBJ2-2; 12 bases fit TRBD2. This CDR3 contains 16 residues. Per the germline V gene, CDR1 is ENHRY and CDR2 is SYGVKD. The J segment lost 4 bases and the V segment lost 4 bases, leaving 4 bases of the junction unmatched. CDR3 residues: CAISGTSGNGTGELFF. The DNA of the CDR3 is TGTGCCATCAGTGGGACTAGCGGGAACGGCACCGGGGAGCTGTTTTTT.

The chain employs TRBV20-1 and TRBJ1-5; TRBD1 is a possible D gene (5 bases). V lost 3 bases to trimming and J lost 2 bases, with 11 bases between them. The length of the CDR3 is 14 residues. Germline CDR1 is DFQATT and CDR2 is SNEGSKA (reference sequence). CDR3 in amino acids: CSASRGDGNQPQHF. The CDR3 nucleotides are TGCAGTGCTAGTCGGGGGGATGGCAATCAGCCCCAGCATTTT.

In its sample, this clone was seen once. The chain has TRBV27 and TRBJ1-2; D ambiguous. V shed 6 bases and J shed 5 bases, with 13 bases lying between them. The CDR3 totals 13 residues. Germline V CDR1 and CDR2: MNHEY, SMNVEV (reference sequence). As DNA, the CDR3 is TGTGCCAGCAGCCCCGAACATAATTATGGCTACACCTTC. Residues: CASSPEHNYGYTF.

This chain joins TRBV6-5 and TRBJ1-4; D is ambiguous. This CDR3 is 13 amino acids long. V dropped 6 bases and J dropped 7 bases, with 12 bases sitting between them. Germline loops: CDR1 MNHEY, CDR2 SVGAGI. The CDR3 region is CASRSRQGEKLFF. Here the CDR3 DNA reads TGTGCCAGCAGGAGCAGGCAAGGTGAAAAACTGTTTTTT.

The genes are TRBV10-1 and TRBJ2-7; 12 bases align to TRBD1. Germline-derived CDR1 and CDR2 are WNHNN and SYGVQD (reference sequence). Trimming cost V 7 bases and J 5 bases; bases outside gene matches: 3. This CDR3 comprises 13 residues. CDR3 sequence: CASKGDRGHEQYF. The CDR3 DNA follows: TGCGCCAGCAAGGGGGACAGGGGGCACGAGCAGTACTTC.

A single count supports this clone. The rearrangement links TRBV9 to TRBJ2-7, with a weak D call TRBD1 (6 bases). CDR3 size: 13 residues. Trimming shortened V by 2 bases and J by 7 bases, and 13 bases separated the two germline ends. Germline lookup yields CDR1 SGDLS and CDR2 YYNGEE. Here the CDR3 DNA reads TGTGCCAGCAGCGTGCAGGGGCCTGGAGAGCAGTACTTC. This sequence encodes CASSVQGPGEQYF.

The chain carries TRBV5-1 and TRBJ1-1; TRBD1 matches 7 bases. Trimming cost V 0 bases and J 1 base; bases outside gene matches: 9. CDR1 is SGHRS, CDR2 YFSETQ, per germline. The CDR3 consists of 17 residues. The CDR3 DNA reads as TGCGCCAGCAGCTTGGATCCGCCGGGACAGAAGAACACTGAAGCTTTCTTT. Its translation is CASSLDPPGQKNTEAFF.

The chain links TRBV7-8 to TRBJ1-5; D not certain. The CDR3 runs 15 residues. CDR1 is SGHVS and CDR2 is FQNEAQ in the germline V gene. V lost 5 bases to trimming and J lost 3 bases, with 14 bases between them. Here the CDR3 DNA reads TGTGCCAGCAGCCTCCGGGAGAGTTTCAATCAGCCCCAGCATTTT. Protein product: CASSLRESFNQPQHF.

The gene calls are TRBV28 and TRBJ2-7; D may be TRBD1 (6 bases). V was trimmed by 6 bases and J by 4 bases, leaving 19 bases between them. The CDR3 is 15 amino acids. CDR1 is MDHEN and CDR2 is SYDVKM in the germline V gene. The chain's CDR3 is CASRSRVGAGYEQYF. Here the CDR3 DNA reads TGTGCCAGCAGATCTCGTGTGGGGGCAGGGTACGAGCAGTACTTC.

Concerning this clone itself: At the DNA level, this CDR3 is encoded by other sequences in the same sample as well. J is TRBJ2-7 and V is TRBV12-3 or TRBV12-4, with TRBD2 identical over 10 bases. The CDR3 runs to 13 residues. J gave up 4 bases and V 8 bases, and 5 bases lay outside the gene matches. CDR3 in DNA: TGTGCCAGCTCGAGGACTAGCGGTTACGAGCAGTACTTC. Translated: CASSRTSGYEQYF.